These 26 T cell receptor beta chains share one sample of origin, sequenced in a study of siplizumab effects on memory and regulatory T cells. The table came from immunoSEQ multiplex PCR; TCRdb's copy has only in-frame clones and leaves some out. The sample includes roughly 26,000 clones, 65% to 90% of them seen just once. The sequencing input was memory CD4+ T cells sorted from blood. These receptors came from a human donor in good health.

This chain links TRBV4-1 with TRBJ1-1, with 7 positions matching TRBD1. The CDR3 has 16 amino acids. V lost 0 bases and J lost 6; bases outside the gene matches: 10. The germline CDR1 and CDR2 sequences are MGHRA and YSYEKL. The CDR3 DNA reads TGCGCCAGCAGCCAAGAATGGACGACAGGGTTCGCTGAAGCTTTCTTT. This encodes CASSQEWTTGFAEAFF.

J is TRBJ2-5 and V is TRBV10-1, with D unresolved. This CDR3 has 15 amino acids. CDR1 and CDR2 (germline): WNHNN, SYGVQD (reference sequence). V was cut by 0 bases and J by 4 bases, with 12 bases left in between. The DNA for the CDR3 is TGCGCCAGCAGTGAGTCGGCCGGGTACGGAGAGACCCAGTACTTC. This sequence encodes CASSESAGYGETQYF.

The rearrangement joins TRBV18 to TRBJ2-7; D tentatively fits TRBD1 or TRBD2 (5 bases each). The CDR3 is 15 amino acids. Trimming pared 6 bases from V and 0 bases from J, leaving 15 bases between. Germline CDR1 is KGHSH and CDR2 is LQKENI. CDR3 sequence reads: CASSPGATLSYEQYF. CDR3 DNA: TGTGCCAGCTCGCCCGGGGCAACCCTCTCCTACGAGCAGTACTTC.

The chain has TRBV18 and TRBJ2-1, with 10 bases fitting TRBD2. With V trimmed by 0 bases and J by 7 bases, 9 bases remained unmatched. The germline CDR1 and CDR2 sequences are KGHSH and LQKENI. This CDR3 is built from 17 residues. The CDR3 DNA reads as TGTGCCAGCTCACCACCGTACAGCGGGAGGGGACTAAATGAGCAGTTCTTC. This codes for CASSPPYSGRGLNEQFF.

J is TRBJ2-3 and V is TRBV5-1; 10 positions agree with TRBD2. Germline values: CDR1 SGHRS, CDR2 YFSETQ. The CDR3 totals 19 residues. V lost 1 base and J lost 4; bases outside the gene matches: 15. The CDR3 sequence: CASSLLAGDGGAGSDTQYF. The CDR3 DNA sequence: TGCGCCAGCAGCTTGCTAGCGGGAGACGGCGGGGCTGGGTCAGATACGCAGTATTTT.

This clone was counted once. CDR3 sequence: CASSLGTGGGQPQHF. CDR3 coding DNA: TGCGCCAGCAGCTTGGGGACAGGGGGCGGCCAGCCCCAGCATTTT. The gene calls are TRBV5-1 and TRBJ1-5; 11 positions agree with TRBD1. CDR1 is SGHRS, CDR2 YFSETQ, per germline. This CDR3 has 15 residues. V dropped 0 bases and J dropped 7; count of bases not matched to a gene: 3.

CDR3 in DNA: TGCGCCAGCAGCGCGGACGCGCGAACCCAGTACTTC. This gives the protein CASSADARTQYF. The J gene is TRBJ2-5, the V gene TRBV5-1; D is unresolved. The germline gives CDR1 SGHRS, CDR2 YFSETQ. The CDR3 consists of 12 residues. Trimming pared 4 bases from V and 8 bases from J, leaving 12 bases between.

CDR3 sequence reads: CAWRRAGSSYEQYF. CDR3 nucleotide sequence: TGTGCCTGGAGGCGAGCGGGGAGCTCCTACGAGCAGTACTTC. The chain combines TRBV30 with TRBJ2-7; TRBD2 matches 7 bases. Germline V gives CDR1 GTSNPN, CDR2 SVGIG (reference sequence). The CDR3 extends over 14 amino acids. The V and J ends lost 3 bases and 0 bases, in that order; junction bases with no gene match: 5.

This chain links TRBV6-4 with TRBJ1-2; D gene unclear. Germline lookup yields CDR1 MRHNA and CDR2 SNTAGT. The V end lost 5 bases, the J end lost 1 base, and 8 bases lay between the germline ends. This CDR3 spans 13 amino acids. The CDR3 spells CASSLGINYGYTF. In DNA form, the CDR3 reads TGTGCCAGCAGTTTAGGAATTAACTATGGCTACACCTTC.

The V call is TRBV30, the J call TRBJ2-6, with D perhaps given as TRBD1 or TRBD2 (5 bases each). V was shortened by 0 bases and J by 4 bases, with 13 bases between the two germline ends. CDR3 length: 16 amino acids. The germline gives CDR1 GTSNPN, CDR2 SVGIG (reference sequence). CDR3 residues: CAWSVRSGPGANVLTF. The CDR3 bases are TGTGCCTGGAGTGTACGGTCGGGGCCCGGGGCCAACGTCCTGACTTTC.

V gene TRBV4-2 combines with J gene TRBJ2-1; TRBD2 matches 7 bases. Germline assignment: CDR1 LGHNA and CDR2 YNFKEQ. Trimming at V came to 5 bases and at J to 0 bases, leaving 7 bases not matched to a gene. This CDR3 spans 16 amino acids. The CDR3 nucleotides read TGTGCCAGCAGCAAGCTAGCGGAGCACTCCTACAATGAGCAGTTCTTC. Translation gives CASSKLAEHSYNEQFF.

The DNA for the CDR3 is TGTGCCAGCAACCCAAGGACAGGGGGCGGCTATGGCTACACCTTC. Encoded protein: CASNPRTGGGYGYTF. The chain couples TRBV2 to TRBJ1-2; 11 positions agree with TRBD1. CDR3 length: 15 residues. In germline, CDR1 is SNHLY, CDR2 FYNNEI. V was clipped by 7 bases and J by 4 bases; unmatched bases: 8.

The V and J genes are TRBV2 and TRBJ2-2; D remains ambiguous. The length of the CDR3 is 17 residues. V was pared by 3 bases and J by 5 bases, with 19 bases between. Germline CDR1 and CDR2: SNHLY and FYNNEI. The CDR3 DNA sequence: TGTGCCAGCAGTGAGCGGTCAACCAAAGGGCTAACCGGGGAGCTGTTTTTT. This codes for CASSERSTKGLTGELFF.

This chain connects TRBV9 to TRBJ2-7; 8 bases agree with TRBD1. Trimming cost V 1 base and J 4 bases; bases outside gene matches: 7. CDR3 length: 15 residues. Germline V gene lookup returns CDR1 SGDLS and CDR2 YYNGEE. The CDR3 nucleotides are TGTGCCAGCAGCGTAAGTCAGGGGGCCTTGTACGAGCAGTACTTC. Translated: CASSVSQGALYEQYF. Filled out from reference TRBV9 and TRBJ2-7, the complete variable domain reads DSGVTQTPKHLITATGQRVTLRCSPRSGDLSVYWYQQSLDQGLQFLIQYYNGEERAKGNILERFSAQQFPDLHSELNLSSLELGDSALYFCASSVSQGALYEQYFGPGTRLTVT.

This chain connects TRBV28 to TRBJ1-3; D gene unclear. V lost 1 base and J lost 0, with 10 bases in between. This CDR3 comprises 16 residues. Germline V gene data show CDR1 as MDHEN and CDR2 as SYDVKM. Here the CDR3 DNA reads TGTGCCAGCAGTTTATTTAGAAGGGACTCTGGAAACACCATATATTTT. Its translation is CASSLFRRDSGNTIYF.

CDR3 protein: CASNPGWGADTQYF. DNA for the CDR3: TGTGCCAGCAACCCCGGGTGGGGAGCAGATACGCAGTATTTT. This chain joins TRBV7-6 and TRBJ2-3; D may be TRBD2 (5 bases). There are 14 residues in the CDR3. CDR1 is SGHVS and CDR2 is FNYEAQ in the germline V gene. V lost 7 bases, J lost 4 bases, and 15 bases lay in between.

The J gene is TRBJ1-2, the V gene TRBV6-5; no clear D gene. This CDR3 comprises 13 residues. From germline, CDR1 is MNHEY and CDR2 SVGAGI. V lost 4 bases, J lost 8 bases, and 14 bases lay in between. The CDR3 spells CASSFSLARGYTF. CDR3 coding DNA: TGTGCCAGCAGTTTCTCGCTCGCCAGGGGCTACACCTTC.

The CDR3 spells CASKTGVGANVLTF. The CDR3 nucleotides are TGTGCCAGTAAAACAGGGGTTGGGGCCAACGTCCTGACTTTC. V and J are TRBV19 and TRBJ2-6; TRBD1 matches at 7 bases. There are 14 residues in the CDR3. Germline lookup yields CDR1 LNHDA and CDR2 SQIVND (reference sequence). Trimming took 7 bases from V and 3 from J; bases not matched to a gene: 3.

V usage is TRBV11-3 and J usage is TRBJ1-2; perhaps TRBD1 as D (6 bases). The length of the CDR3 is 13 residues. From germline, CDR1 is SGHNT and CDR2 YENEEA. V lost 5 bases to trimming and J lost 2 bases, with 9 bases between them. Here the CDR3 DNA reads TGTGCCAGCAGCGAAACAGGGAACTATGGCTACACCTTC. The encoded protein is CASSETGNYGYTF.

The CDR3 spells CASSRPGLAGLAKNIQYF. CDR3 nucleotides: TGTGCCAGCAGCCGTCCGGGACTAGCGGGGTTAGCCAAAAACATTCAGTACTTC. The chain links TRBV5-6 to TRBJ2-4; 13 bases are a match to TRBD2. This CDR3 has 18 amino acids. The germline V gene encodes CDR1 SGHDT and CDR2 YYEEEE. The V segment lost 4 bases and the J segment 0 bases; nucleotides outside the gene matches: 7.

This chain connects TRBV4-1 to TRBJ2-7; 7 positions agree with TRBD2. V lost 3 bases and J lost 0; bases outside the gene matches: 5. Germline V gene lookup returns CDR1 MGHRA and CDR2 YSYEKL. The length of the CDR3 is 15 residues. CDR3 residues: CASSQISSGSYEQYF. For the CDR3, the DNA is TGCGCCAGCAGCCAGATATCTAGCGGCTCCTACGAGCAGTACTTC.

The chain carries TRBV2 and TRBJ2-1; D gene ambiguous. The V gene's germline CDR1 is SNHLY and CDR2 FYNNEI. Trimming removed 4 bases from V and 4 bases from J, with 14 bases in between. The CDR3 sequence is 15 residues long. CDR3 loop: CASSGLAGSYNEQFF. The CDR3 DNA follows: TGTGCCAGCAGTGGGTTAGCTGGATCGTACAATGAGCAGTTCTTC.

This sequence joins TRBV19 and TRBJ1-2; 8 positions agree with TRBD1. Germline CDR1 and CDR2: LNHDA and SQIVND (reference sequence). The CDR3 extends over 13 amino acids. Unmatched junction bases numbered 1, after V lost 5 bases and J lost 2 bases. In DNA, the CDR3 is TGTGCCAGTAGTGGGGACAGGAACTATGGCTACACCTTC. Amino acid sequence: CASSGDRNYGYTF.

The chain joins TRBV7-9 to TRBJ1-2; 9 bases match TRBD1. Germline lookup yields CDR1 SEHNR and CDR2 FQNEAQ (reference sequence). CDR3 length equals 13 residues. V lost 8 bases to trimming and J lost 3 bases; unmatched junction nucleotides: 4. The CDR3 protein is CASVDRGDYGYTF. In DNA form, the CDR3 reads TGTGCCAGCGTAGACAGGGGGGACTATGGCTACACCTTC.

The V and J genes are TRBV28 and TRBJ2-2; 8 bases agree with TRBD1. The CDR3 contains 14 residues. Germline CDR1 and CDR2: MDHEN and SYDVKM. The V and J ends lost 7 bases and 6 bases, in that order; junction bases with no gene match: 7. CDR3 in DNA: TGTGCCAGCACCTGGACAGGGCTCGCCGGGGAGCTGTTTTTT. Amino acid sequence: CASTWTGLAGELFF.

The chain links TRBV18 to TRBJ2-5; tentatively, D is TRBD2 (6 bases). V was cut by 4 bases and J by 2 bases, with 14 bases left in between. The CDR3 length is 15 residues. The germline V gene encodes CDR1 KGHSH and CDR2 LQKENI. This chain's CDR3 is CASSLSSGFQETQYF. The CDR3 nucleotides are TGTGCCAGCTCACTGAGTAGCGGTTTTCAAGAGACCCAGTACTTC.